This is a list of T cell receptor beta chains from one sample in a study of identifying expanded T cells in peripheral blood. Libraries were prepared by immunoSEQ multiplex PCR; TCRdb keeps only in-frame clonotypes and omits some of them. This table holds around 100,000 clones, roughly 87% found once. The sample taken for sequencing was blood. The receptors were gathered from a person aged 18-69 years in good health. The CDR3 runs from the conserved cysteine through the conserved F or W. The D gene is left open where the match is weak. Clone size, where shown, is once, few, many, or a class for clones that have expanded.

abundance: NA; d_gene: TRBD2; j_gene: TRBJ2-5; v_gene: TRBV6-1; CDR3nt: TGTGCCAACAGCCTTAGCGGGACTTGGGCAGAGACCCAGTACTTC; CDR3aa: CANSLSGTWAETQYF
abundance: NA; d_gene: TRBD1; j_gene: TRBJ1-2; v_gene: TRBV29-1; CDR3nt: TGCAGCGTTGAACTTCCCAGGGGGAGGAACTATGGCTACACCTTC; CDR3aa: CSVELPRGRNYGYTF
abundance: NA; d_gene: NA; j_gene: TRBJ1-2; v_gene: TRBV5-6; CDR3nt: TGTGCCAGCAGCCCCGGTCGAGCTAACTATGGCTACACCTTC; CDR3aa: CASSPGRANYGYTF
abundance: NA; d_gene: TRBD2; j_gene: TRBJ2-5; v_gene: TRBV5-6; CDR3nt: TGTGCCAGCGGGGGACTAGCGGCGGGGCAAGAGACCCAGTACTTC; CDR3aa: CASGGLAAGQETQYF
abundance: NA; d_gene: NA; j_gene: TRBJ2-1; v_gene: TRBV2; CDR3nt: TGTGCCAGCAGTGAATCGGCCGACAACGGGAAGCTAGACGTTGAGCAGTTCTTC; CDR3aa: CASSESADNGKLDVEQFF
abundance: NA; d_gene: NA; j_gene: TRBJ1-5; v_gene: TRBV21-1; CDR3nt: TGTGCCAGCAGCAAACCGGGACAGGCCGGTCGGCCCCAGCATTTT; CDR3aa: CASSKPGQAGRPQHF
abundance: NA; d_gene: TRBD1; j_gene: TRBJ2-7; v_gene: TRBV7-9; CDR3nt: TGTGCCAGCAGTAACAGGGGGGTTGACGAGCAGTACTTC; CDR3aa: CASSNRGVDEQYF
abundance: many; d_gene: TRBD1; j_gene: TRBJ1-4; v_gene: TRBV2; CDR3nt: TGTGCCACCGGACAGGGGGTTAATGAAAAACTGTTTTTT; CDR3aa: CATGQGVNEKLFF
abundance: NA; d_gene: NA; j_gene: TRBJ1-2; v_gene: TRBV28; CDR3nt: TGTGCCAGCACCCCGGGGCAGTGGGGGGATGGAGGCTACACCTTC; CDR3aa: CASTPGQWGDGGYTF
abundance: few; d_gene: NA; j_gene: TRBJ1-6; v_gene: TRBV5-1; CDR3nt: TGCGCCAGCAGCTTGGAGGTTAATTCACCCCTCCACTTT; CDR3aa: CASSLEVNSPLHF
abundance: NA; d_gene: NA; j_gene: TRBJ1-2; v_gene: TRBV13; CDR3nt: TGTGCCAGCAGCTTGAGGGCTTCTAACTATGGCTACACCTTC; CDR3aa: CASSLRASNYGYTF
abundance: NA; d_gene: TRBD2; j_gene: TRBJ2-5; v_gene: TRBV7-8; CDR3nt: TGTGCCAGCAGCTTAGGCCGGGGGGGGACTAGATATTTCGAATTCCAAGAGACCCAGTACTTC; CDR3aa: CASSLGRGGTRYFEFQETQYF
abundance: NA; d_gene: NA; j_gene: TRBJ1-4; v_gene: TRBV11-2; CDR3nt: TGTGCCAGCAGCTTAAGCCCGGTGGGAGAAAAACTGTTTTTT; CDR3aa: CASSLSPVGEKLFF
abundance: once; d_gene: NA; j_gene: TRBJ1-2; v_gene: TRBV19; CDR3nt: TGTGCCAGTAGTATAGGTGGAGGATTAGATGGCTACACCTTC; CDR3aa: CASSIGGGLDGYTF
abundance: NA; d_gene: NA; j_gene: TRBJ2-6; v_gene: TRBV2; CDR3nt: TGTGCCAGCAGCATGCTTTCTGGGGCCAACGTCCTGACTTTC; CDR3aa: CASSMLSGANVLTF
abundance: NA; d_gene: NA; j_gene: TRBJ2-5; v_gene: TRBV9; CDR3nt: TGTGCCAGCAGCGTAGACGGGGGAAACCAAGAGACCCAGTACTTC; CDR3aa: CASSVDGGNQETQYF
abundance: NA; d_gene: NA; j_gene: TRBJ2-5; v_gene: TRBV7-6; CDR3nt: TGTGCCAGCAGCCCGTACGGGTTCCAAGAGACCCAGTACTTC; CDR3aa: CASSPYGFQETQYF
abundance: NA; d_gene: TRBD2; j_gene: TRBJ2-1; v_gene: TRBV11-2; CDR3nt: TGTGCCAGCAGCTTACTCCCTAGCGGGGGGGGCGGCAATGAGCAGTTCTTC; CDR3aa: CASSLLPSGGGGNEQFF
abundance: NA; d_gene: TRBD2; j_gene: TRBJ2-5; v_gene: TRBV11-2; CDR3nt: TGTGCCAGCAGCCGGGGGGTCCAAGAGACCCAGTACTTC; CDR3aa: CASSRGVQETQYF
abundance: NA; d_gene: NA; j_gene: TRBJ2-7; v_gene: TRBV14; CDR3nt: TGTGCCAGCAGCCAAGAAGTAGGGCAGGGTAGCCACGAGCAGTACTTC; CDR3aa: CASSQEVGQGSHEQYF
abundance: NA; d_gene: TRBD2; j_gene: TRBJ2-4; v_gene: TRBV4-3; CDR3nt: TGCGCCAGCAGCCAAGATGAAATCGGGCTAGCGGGGGTGAACATTCAGTACTTC; CDR3aa: CASSQDEIGLAGVNIQYF
abundance: NA; d_gene: NA; j_gene: TRBJ2-7; v_gene: TRBV5-1; CDR3nt: TGCGCCAGCAGCTTAGGAGGGGGCGCGGCATACGAGCAGTACTTC; CDR3aa: CASSLGGGAAYEQYF
abundance: once; d_gene: NA; j_gene: TRBJ1-1; v_gene: TRBV19; CDR3nt: TGTGCCAGCCGTGCGATCATGAACACTGAAGCTTTCTTT; CDR3aa: CASRAIMNTEAFF
abundance: NA; d_gene: TRBD2; j_gene: TRBJ2-7; v_gene: TRBV7-2; CDR3nt: TGTGCCAGCAGCTTAGCGAGCGGGGGACAATCCTACGAGCAGTACTTC; CDR3aa: CASSLASGGQSYEQYF
abundance: NA; d_gene: TRBD1; j_gene: TRBJ1-2; v_gene: TRBV13; CDR3nt: TGTGCCAGCAGCTCCCTCCGGGACAGGGGTGGTGGCTACACCTTC; CDR3aa: CASSSLRDRGGGYTF
abundance: once; d_gene: NA; j_gene: TRBJ2-5; v_gene: TRBV2; CDR3nt: TGTGCCACCAAGGGGTGGCAAGAGACCCAGTACTTC; CDR3aa: CATKGWQETQYF
abundance: NA; d_gene: TRBD1; j_gene: TRBJ2-5; v_gene: TRBV6-1; CDR3nt: TGTGCCAGTCGTACAGGGGGCGCCGGAGAGACCCAGTACTTC; CDR3aa: CASRTGGAGETQYF
abundance: NA; d_gene: NA; j_gene: TRBJ2-1; v_gene: TRBV18; CDR3nt: TGTGCCAGCTCACCAGAAGTCAATGAGCAGTTCTTC; CDR3aa: CASSPEVNEQFF
abundance: NA; d_gene: TRBD1; j_gene: TRBJ2-5; v_gene: TRBV4-1; CDR3nt: TGCGCCAGCAGCCAGACCCAAGGGGGCCCAGAGACCCAGTACTTC; CDR3aa: CASSQTQGGPETQYF